The 11 T cell receptor beta chains given below trace back to one sample, sequenced in a study of cytomegalovirus exposure and HLA in healthy donors. Using immunoSEQ multiplex PCR, the repertoire was profiled, and TCRdb retains in-frame clones only, with some absent. The sample contains about 360,000 clones, 75% to 90% of which appear only once. The sample comprised PBMCs. The receptor set was obtained from a woman under 30 in good health and CMV-seronegative.

J is TRBJ2-1 and V is TRBV5-1; TRBD2 agrees at 11 bases. Germline V gene lookup returns CDR1 SGHRS and CDR2 YFSETQ. The CDR3 runs to 15 residues. After removal of 4 bases from V and 7 bases from J, the junction contained 7 bases not matched to a gene. CDR3 DNA sequence: TGCGCCAGCAGCCAAGTCCTAGCGGGGGGAAATGAGCAGTTCTTC. Amino acids: CASSQVLAGGNEQFF.

V usage is TRBV9 and J usage is TRBJ2-6; 9 bases line up with TRBD1. The V gene end was trimmed by 5 bases and the J gene end by 2 bases; junction bases not matched to a gene: 8. Germline values: CDR1 SGDLS, CDR2 YYNGEE. CDR3 length equals 17 residues. CDR3 amino acids: CASRGTGSSAGANVLTF. CDR3 bases: TGTGCCAGCAGGGGGACAGGGTCATCGGCTGGGGCCAACGTCCTGACTTTC.

This chain uses TRBV5-1 with TRBJ2-1; weak D call: TRBD2 (6 bases). This CDR3 is built from 12 residues. V was clipped by 4 bases and J by 7 bases, with 9 bases between them. Germline CDR1 reads SGHRS; CDR2 reads YFSETQ. The CDR3 DNA is TGCGCCAGCAGCGGCGGGGCGAATGAGCAGTTCTTC. This sequence encodes CASSGGANEQFF.

This chain uses TRBV18 with TRBJ1-5; no clear D gene. V was cut by 1 base and J by 5 bases, with 9 bases left in between. Germline V CDR1 and CDR2: KGHSH, LQKENI. This CDR3 is 14 amino acids long. CDR3 protein: CASSPRPGDQPQHF. The CDR3, as DNA: TGTGCCAGCTCACCACGTCCCGGGGATCAGCCCCAGCATTTT.

The rearrangement uses TRBV5-4 and TRBJ1-2; 9 bases are shared with TRBD1. The CDR3 loop spans 16 amino acids. CDR1 and CDR2 (germline): SGHNT, YYREEE (reference sequence). Trimming cost V 0 bases and J 3 bases; bases outside gene matches: 6. CDR3 amino acids: CASSLDRGRPDYGYTF. CDR3 bases: TGTGCCAGCAGCTTGGACAGGGGGCGCCCAGACTATGGCTACACCTTC.

This chain uses TRBV25-1 with TRBJ1-5; 7 bases match TRBD1. The CDR3 covers 14 residues. With V trimmed by 5 bases and J by 2 bases, 3 bases remained unmatched. The V gene's germline CDR1 is MGHDK and CDR2 SYGVNS. CDR3 DNA sequence: TGTGCCAGCAGTTTTGGACAGGGCAATCAGCCCCAGCATTTT. Its protein is CASSFGQGNQPQHF. Together with reference TRBV25-1 and TRBJ1-5, the CDR3 gives the full variable domain: EADIYQTPRYLVIGTGKKITLECSQTMGHDKMYWYQQDPGMELHLIHYSYGVNSTEKGDLSSESTVSRIRTEHFPLTLESARPSHTSQYLCASSFGQGNQPQHFGDGTRLSIL.

The chain uses TRBV6-1 and TRBJ2-5; TRBD1 agrees at 8 bases. The DNA end is more similar to TRBJ2-7, so the J call may be wrong. CDR3 length: 13 amino acids. Looked up from germline, CDR1 is MNHNS and CDR2 is SASEGT. CDR3: CASGPGQGYEQYF. In DNA, the CDR3 is TGTGCCAGCGGCCCCGGACAGGGCTACGAGCAGTACTTC.

This clone was recorded only once. The chain recombines TRBV27 with TRBJ2-1; D perhaps matches TRBD1 (6 bases). Trimming stripped 6 bases from V and 2 bases from J, with 14 bases between. This CDR3 has 15 amino acids. From germline, CDR1 is MNHEY and CDR2 SMNVEV (reference sequence). CDR3 residues: CASSFDRSTYNEQFF. The CDR3 DNA sequence: TGTGCCAGCAGCTTCGACAGGAGTACCTACAATGAGCAGTTCTTC.

This clone occurred a few times. This chain joins TRBV27 and TRBJ1-1, with D perhaps TRBD1 (5 bases). The V gene lost 2 bases and the J gene lost 5 bases, with 9 bases spanning the gap. The CDR3 contains 13 residues. The V gene's germline CDR1 is MNHEY and CDR2 SMNVEV (reference sequence). CDR3 region: CASSLTEGTEAFF. The CDR3 nucleotides read TGTGCCAGCAGTTTAACGGAGGGGACTGAAGCTTTCTTT.

This chain links TRBV6-4 with TRBJ1-1; TRBD1 agrees at 8 bases. Germline assignment: CDR1 MRHNA and CDR2 SNTAGT. The J segment lost 5 bases and the V segment lost 4 bases, leaving 6 bases of the junction unmatched. The CDR3 extends over 14 amino acids. For the CDR3, the DNA is TGTGCCAGCAGTGCGCACAGGGGGAGGACTGAAGCTTTCTTT. Protein product: CASSAHRGRTEAFF.

The V call is TRBV4-1, the J call TRBJ1-2; D perhaps matches TRBD1 (5 bases). The CDR3 totals 14 residues. The ends were cut back, 0 bases at V and 3 bases at J, with 8 bases in the middle. From germline, CDR1 is MGHRA and CDR2 YSYEKL. Written as DNA, the CDR3 is TGCGCCAGCAGCCAAGATGGGACTTACTATGGCTACACCTTC. Translating it yields CASSQDGTYYGYTF.